The 9 T cell receptor beta chains below come from one sample, sequenced in a study of T cells expressing NK-cell markers. TCRdb reprocessed the 5' RACE reads and keeps a single row for each CDR3 protein, giving no DNA. Its table lists 150,000 to 180,000 distinct CDR3 sequences. The sample consisted of blood T cells: a sorted CD56 or NKG2C T cell subset, CD4+ or CD8+ T cells, or bulk PBMC T cells (not recorded which). The source is a woman in her 50s in good health.

The chain uses TRBV20-1 and TRBJ2-5; TCRdb's D call of TRBD2 is untestable without DNA. The CDR3 sequence is 12 residues long. CDR1 is DFQATT and CDR2 is SNEGSKA in the germline V gene (reference sequence). The CDR3 protein is CSARTSSETQYF.

The gene calls are TRBV4-1 and TRBJ2-7; as DNA is missing, the TRBD2 call by TCRdb cannot be tested. The CDR3 totals 19 residues. Germline V gene sequence: CDR1 MGHRA, CDR2 YSYEKL. The CDR3 loop reads CASSQDELAGGPFGYEQYF.

The J gene is TRBJ2-1, the V gene TRBV12-3 or TRBV12-4; TCRdb returns TRBD1, unconfirmable since there is no DNA. The CDR3 sequence is 14 residues long. CDR3 protein: CASSWDRDYNEQFF.

The CDR3 reads CASSPHEKLFF. V is TRBV28 and J is TRBJ1-4. Germline V gene lookup returns CDR1 MDHEN and CDR2 SYDVKM. The CDR3 loop spans 11 amino acids.

The gene calls are TRBV4-1 and TRBJ2-1. Germline CDR1 reads MGHRA; CDR2 reads YSYEKL. The CDR3 has 11 residues. CDR3: CASASANEQFF.

The chain links TRBV7-6 to TRBJ1-5. The length of the CDR3 is 18 residues. Germline V gene sequence: CDR1 SGHVS, CDR2 FNYEAQ. This CDR3 reads CASSLAPGGSRDNQPQHF. The variable domain in full, completed from reference TRBV7-6 and TRBJ1-5, reads GAGVSQSPRYKVTKRGQDVALRCDPISGHVSLYWYRQALGQGPEFLTYFNYEAQQDKSGLPNDRFSAERPEGSISTLTIQRTEQRDSAMYRCASSLAPGGSRDNQPQHFGDGTRLSIL.

This chain connects TRBV6-5 to TRBJ2-2; absent DNA, TCRdb's TRBD1 call cannot be checked. The CDR3 sequence is 16 residues long. The germline V gene has CDR1 MNHEY and CDR2 SVGAGI. This CDR3 is CASSKPRGSNTGELFF.

This chain uses TRBV12-3 or TRBV12-4 with TRBJ2-2; absent DNA, TCRdb's TRBD2 call cannot be checked. This CDR3 comprises 13 residues. Here the CDR3 reads CASTRSAGGELFF.

The chain links TRBV6-5 to TRBJ2-1; TCRdb designates TRBD2, a call that cannot be tested without DNA. The CDR3 extends over 18 amino acids. The germline V gene encodes CDR1 MNHEY and CDR2 SVGAGI. The CDR3 region is CASSPHSGRSPIYNEQFF.